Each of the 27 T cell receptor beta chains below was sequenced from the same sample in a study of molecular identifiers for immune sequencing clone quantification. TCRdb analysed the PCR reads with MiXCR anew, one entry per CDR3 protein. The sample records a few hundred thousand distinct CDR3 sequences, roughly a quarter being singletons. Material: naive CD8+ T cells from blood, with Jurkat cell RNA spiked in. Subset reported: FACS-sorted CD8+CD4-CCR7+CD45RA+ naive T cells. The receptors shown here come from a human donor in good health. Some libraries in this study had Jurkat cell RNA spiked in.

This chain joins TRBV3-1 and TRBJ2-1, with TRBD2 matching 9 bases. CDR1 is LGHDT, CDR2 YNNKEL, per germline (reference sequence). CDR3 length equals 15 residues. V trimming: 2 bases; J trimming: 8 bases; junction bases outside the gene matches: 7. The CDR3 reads CASSQPGGGADEQFF. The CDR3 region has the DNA TGTGCCAGCAGCCAACCGGGCGGGGGGGCCGATGAGCAGTTCTTC.

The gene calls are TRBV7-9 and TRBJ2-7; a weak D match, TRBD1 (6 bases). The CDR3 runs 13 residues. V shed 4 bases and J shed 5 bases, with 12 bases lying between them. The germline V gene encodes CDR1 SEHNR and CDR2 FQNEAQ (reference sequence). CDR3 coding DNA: TGTGCCAGCAGCTGGAAACCAGGGGACGAGCAGTACTTC. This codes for CASSWKPGDEQYF.

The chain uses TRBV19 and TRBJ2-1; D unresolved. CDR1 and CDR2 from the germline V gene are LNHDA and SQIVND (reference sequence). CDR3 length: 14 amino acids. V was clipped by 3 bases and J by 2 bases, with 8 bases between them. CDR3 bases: TGTGCCAGTAGTATCAGGTCAGCCTACAATGAGCAGTTCTTC. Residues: CASSIRSAYNEQFF.

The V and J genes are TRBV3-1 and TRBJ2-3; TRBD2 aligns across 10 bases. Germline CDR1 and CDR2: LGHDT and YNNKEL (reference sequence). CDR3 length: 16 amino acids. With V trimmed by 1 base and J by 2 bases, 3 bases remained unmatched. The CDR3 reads CASSQVTSGDTDTQYF. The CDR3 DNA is TGTGCCAGCAGCCAAGTAACTAGCGGGGACACAGATACGCAGTATTTT.

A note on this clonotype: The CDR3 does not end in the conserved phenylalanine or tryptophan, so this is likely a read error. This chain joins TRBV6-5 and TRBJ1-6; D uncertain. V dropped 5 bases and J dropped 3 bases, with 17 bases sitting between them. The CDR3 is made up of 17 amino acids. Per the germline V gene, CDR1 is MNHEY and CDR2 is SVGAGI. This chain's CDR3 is CASSPITRLGYNSPLHS. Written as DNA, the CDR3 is TGTGCCAGCAGTCCGATCACTCGGTTGGGCTATAATTCACCCCTCCACTCT.

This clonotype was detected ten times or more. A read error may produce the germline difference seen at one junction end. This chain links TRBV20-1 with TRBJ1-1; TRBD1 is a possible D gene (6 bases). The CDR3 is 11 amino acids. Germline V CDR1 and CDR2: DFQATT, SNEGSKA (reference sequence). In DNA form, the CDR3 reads TGCAGTGCTAGAGTATCCGGACAGAGTCATTTT. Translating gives CSARVSGQSHF.

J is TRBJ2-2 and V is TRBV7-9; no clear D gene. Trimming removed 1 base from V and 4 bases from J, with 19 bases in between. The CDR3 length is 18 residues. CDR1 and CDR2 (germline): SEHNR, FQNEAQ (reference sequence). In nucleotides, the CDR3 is TGTGCCAGCAGCTTAGACCCCCGACTCACCACCCGCACCGGGGAGCTGTTTTTT. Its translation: CASSLDPRLTTRTGELFF.

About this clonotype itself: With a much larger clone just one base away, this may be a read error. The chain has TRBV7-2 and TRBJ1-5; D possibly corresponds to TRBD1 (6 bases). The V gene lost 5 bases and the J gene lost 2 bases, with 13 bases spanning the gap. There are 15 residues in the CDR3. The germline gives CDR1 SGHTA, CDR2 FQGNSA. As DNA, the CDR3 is TGTGCCAGCAGCCTACCGGGGGCTGGCAATCAGCCCCAGCATTTT. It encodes CASSLPGAGNQPQHF.

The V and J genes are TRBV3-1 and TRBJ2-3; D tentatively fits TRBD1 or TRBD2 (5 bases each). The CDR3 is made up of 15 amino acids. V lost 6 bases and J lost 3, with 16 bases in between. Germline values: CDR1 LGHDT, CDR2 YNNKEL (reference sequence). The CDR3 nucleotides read TGTGCCAGCAGACCCGGGACCTACTTGACAGATACGCAGTATTTT. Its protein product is CASRPGTYLTDTQYF.

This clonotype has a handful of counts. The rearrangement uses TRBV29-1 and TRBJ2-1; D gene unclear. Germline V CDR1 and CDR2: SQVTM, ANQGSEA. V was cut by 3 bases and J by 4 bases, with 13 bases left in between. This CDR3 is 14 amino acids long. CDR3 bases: TGCAGCGTTGACCCACTACTGTCGTACAATGAGCAGTTCTTC. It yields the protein CSVDPLLSYNEQFF.

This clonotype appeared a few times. DNA for the CDR3: TGTGCCAGCAGTTACGCGATCGACGAGCAGTACTTC. It is translated as CASSYAIDEQYF. The chain combines TRBV6-2 or TRBV6-3 with TRBJ2-7, with no clear D. The CDR3 runs 12 residues. Germline assignment: CDR1 MNHEY and CDR2 SVGEGT. V lost 2 bases to trimming and J lost 5 bases, with 7 bases between them.

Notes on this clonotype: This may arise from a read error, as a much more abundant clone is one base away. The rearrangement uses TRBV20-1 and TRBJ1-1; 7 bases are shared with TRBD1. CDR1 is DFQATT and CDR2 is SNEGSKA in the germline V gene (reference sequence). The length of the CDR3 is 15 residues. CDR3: CSAGDSQGEYTEAFF. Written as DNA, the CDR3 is TGCAGTGCTGGAGATTCGCAGGGGGAGTACACTGAAGCTTTCTTT.

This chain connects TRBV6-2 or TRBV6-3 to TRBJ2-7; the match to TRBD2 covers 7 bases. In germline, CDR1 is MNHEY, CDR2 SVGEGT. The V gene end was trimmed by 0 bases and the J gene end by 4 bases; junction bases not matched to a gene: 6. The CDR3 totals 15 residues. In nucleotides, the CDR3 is TGTGCCAGCAGTTACTCAGCTAGCGGTGGGTACGAGCAGTACTTC. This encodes CASSYSASGGYEQYF.

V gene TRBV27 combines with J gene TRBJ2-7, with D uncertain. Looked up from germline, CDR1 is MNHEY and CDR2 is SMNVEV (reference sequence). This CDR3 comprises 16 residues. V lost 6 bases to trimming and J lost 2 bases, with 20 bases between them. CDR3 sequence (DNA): TGTGCCAGCAGCCAATCGGCGGCCTACCGGACCTACGAGCAGTACTTC. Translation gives CASSQSAAYRTYEQYF.

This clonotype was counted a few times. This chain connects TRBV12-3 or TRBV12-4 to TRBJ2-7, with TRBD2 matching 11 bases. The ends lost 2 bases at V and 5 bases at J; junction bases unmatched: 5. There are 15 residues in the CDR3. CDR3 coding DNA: TGTGCCAGCAGTTTAAGTAGCGGGGGGGTCAACGAGCAGTACTTC. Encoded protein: CASSLSSGGVNEQYF.

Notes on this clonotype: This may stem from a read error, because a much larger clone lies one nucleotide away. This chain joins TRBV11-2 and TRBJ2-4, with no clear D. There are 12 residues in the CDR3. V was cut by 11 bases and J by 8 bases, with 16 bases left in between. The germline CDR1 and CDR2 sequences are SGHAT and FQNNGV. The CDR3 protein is CAGTGLSDIQYF. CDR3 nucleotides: TGTGCCGGCACCGGGCTTTCAGACATTCAGTACTTC.

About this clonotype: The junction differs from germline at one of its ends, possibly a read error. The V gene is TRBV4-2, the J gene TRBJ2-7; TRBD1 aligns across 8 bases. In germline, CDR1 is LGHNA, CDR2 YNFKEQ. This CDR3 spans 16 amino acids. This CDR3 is CASSQDTGQGAHEPYF. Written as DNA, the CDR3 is TGTGCCAGCAGCCAAGATACCGGACAGGGTGCCCACGAGCCGTACTTC.

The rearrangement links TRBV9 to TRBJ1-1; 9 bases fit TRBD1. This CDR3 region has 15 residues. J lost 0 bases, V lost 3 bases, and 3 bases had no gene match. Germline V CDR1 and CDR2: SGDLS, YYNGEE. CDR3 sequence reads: CASSGRTGVNTEAFF. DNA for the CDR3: TGTGCCAGCAGCGGAAGGACAGGGGTGAACACTGAAGCTTTCTTT.

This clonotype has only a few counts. The DNA of the CDR3 is TGCGCCAGCAGCCAGCTGTCACGGGATGGCTCTGAAGCTTTCTTT. This sequence encodes CASSQLSRDGSEAFF. This rearrangement joins TRBV4-3 to TRBJ1-1; the D is unclear. CDR1 is LGHNA and CDR2 is YSLEER in the germline V gene. With 3 bases removed from V and 6 bases from J, the gap between germline ends came to 17 bases. The CDR3 loop spans 15 amino acids.

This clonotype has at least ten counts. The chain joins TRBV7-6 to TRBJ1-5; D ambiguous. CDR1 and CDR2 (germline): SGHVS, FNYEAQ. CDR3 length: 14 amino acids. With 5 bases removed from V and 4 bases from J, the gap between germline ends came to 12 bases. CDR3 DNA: TGTGCCAGCAGCCAGATGGGAATAAATCAGCCCCAGCATTTT. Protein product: CASSQMGINQPQHF. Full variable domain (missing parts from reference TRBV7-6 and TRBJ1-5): GAGVSQSPRYKVTKRGQDVALRCDPISGHVSLYWYRQALGQGPEFLTYFNYEAQQDKSGLPNDRFSAERPEGSISTLTIQRTEQRDSAMYRCASSQMGINQPQHFGDGTRLSIL.

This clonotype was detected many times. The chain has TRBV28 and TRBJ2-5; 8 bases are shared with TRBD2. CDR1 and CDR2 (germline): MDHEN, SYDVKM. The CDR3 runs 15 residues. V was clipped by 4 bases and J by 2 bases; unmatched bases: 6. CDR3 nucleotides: TGTGCCAGCAGTTCCATACTAGCGGATCAAGAGACCCAGTACTTC. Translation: CASSSILADQETQYF.

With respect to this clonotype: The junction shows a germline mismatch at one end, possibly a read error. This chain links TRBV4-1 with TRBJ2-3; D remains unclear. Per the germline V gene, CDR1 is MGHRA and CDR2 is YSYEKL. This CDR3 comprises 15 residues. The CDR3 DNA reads TGCGCCCGCCGCCCAGTCGGCCTCCGCACCGATACGCAGTATTTT. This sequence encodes CARRPVGLRTDTQYF.

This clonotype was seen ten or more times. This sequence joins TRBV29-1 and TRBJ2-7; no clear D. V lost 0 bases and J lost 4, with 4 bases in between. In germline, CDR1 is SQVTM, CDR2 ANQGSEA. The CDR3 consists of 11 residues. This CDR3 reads CSVEEGYEQYF. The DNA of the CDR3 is TGCAGCGTTGAAGAGGGGTACGAGCAGTACTTC.

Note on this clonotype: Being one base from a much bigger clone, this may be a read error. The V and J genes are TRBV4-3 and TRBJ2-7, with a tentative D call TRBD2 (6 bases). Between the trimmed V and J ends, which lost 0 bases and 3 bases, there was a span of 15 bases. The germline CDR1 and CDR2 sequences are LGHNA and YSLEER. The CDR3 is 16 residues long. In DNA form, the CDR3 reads TGCGCCAGCAGCCAAGATGCTAGCGTGGGCAGCTACGAGCAGTACTTC. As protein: CASSQDASVGSYEQYF.

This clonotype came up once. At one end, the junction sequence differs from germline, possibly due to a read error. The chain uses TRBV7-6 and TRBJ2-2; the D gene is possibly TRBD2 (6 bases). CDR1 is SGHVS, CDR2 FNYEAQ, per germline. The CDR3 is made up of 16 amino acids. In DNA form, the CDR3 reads TGTGCCAGCAGGGGGGGTCCTCGGGCGACCCCCGGGGCGCTGTTTTTT. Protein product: CASRGGPRATPGALFF.

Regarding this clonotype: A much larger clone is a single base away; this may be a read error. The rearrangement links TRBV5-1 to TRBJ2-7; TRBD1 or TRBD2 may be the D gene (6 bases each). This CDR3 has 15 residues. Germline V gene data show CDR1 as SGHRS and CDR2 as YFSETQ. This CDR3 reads CASSFYRDSIYERYF. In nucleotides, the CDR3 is TGCGCCAGCAGCTTTTACAGGGACTCCATCTACGAGCGGTACTTC.

The CDR3 region has the DNA TGTGCCAGCAGCTTAGTGGCCAGCTACGAGCAGTACTTC. This sequence encodes CASSLVASYEQYF. This chain joins TRBV7-9 and TRBJ2-7; D not resolved. The germline V gene has CDR1 SEHNR and CDR2 FQNEAQ (reference sequence). The CDR3 is 13 amino acids. V was pared by 1 base and J by 3 bases, with 7 bases between.